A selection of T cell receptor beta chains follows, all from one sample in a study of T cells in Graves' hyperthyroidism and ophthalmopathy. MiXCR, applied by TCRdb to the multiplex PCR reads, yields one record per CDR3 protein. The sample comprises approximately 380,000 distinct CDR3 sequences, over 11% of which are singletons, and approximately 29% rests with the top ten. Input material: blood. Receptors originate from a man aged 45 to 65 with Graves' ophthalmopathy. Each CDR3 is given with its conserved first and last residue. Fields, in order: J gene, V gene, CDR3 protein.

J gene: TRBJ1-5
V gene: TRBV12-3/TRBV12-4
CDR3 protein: CASRLAGDSNQPQHF

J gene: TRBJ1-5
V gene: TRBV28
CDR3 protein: CASSRDSNQSQHF

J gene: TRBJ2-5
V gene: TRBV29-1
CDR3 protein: CSVRVMETQYF

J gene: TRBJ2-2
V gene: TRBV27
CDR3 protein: CASSLGTLNAGELFF

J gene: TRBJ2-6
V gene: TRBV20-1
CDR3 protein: CSARRLGSGANVLTF

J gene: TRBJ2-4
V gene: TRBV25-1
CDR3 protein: CASSPAGQLAKNIQYF

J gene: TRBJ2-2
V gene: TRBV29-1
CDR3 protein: CSVQGATGELFF

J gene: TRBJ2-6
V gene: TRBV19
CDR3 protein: CASSPRFWGSGANVLTF

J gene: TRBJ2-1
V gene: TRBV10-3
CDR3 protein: CAISSPSGSSYNEQFF

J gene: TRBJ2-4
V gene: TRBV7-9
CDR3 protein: CASSRGTSGGLAKNIQYF

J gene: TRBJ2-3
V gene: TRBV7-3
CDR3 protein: CASSLAGGFDTQYF

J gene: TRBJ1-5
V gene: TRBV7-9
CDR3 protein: CASSKGAREDNQPQHF

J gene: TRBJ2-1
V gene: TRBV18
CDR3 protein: CASPVQGAPHSYNEQFF

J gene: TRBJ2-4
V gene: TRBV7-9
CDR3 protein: CASSPSRPGAKNIQYF

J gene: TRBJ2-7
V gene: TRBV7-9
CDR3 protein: CASSFGLAGGPAYEQYF

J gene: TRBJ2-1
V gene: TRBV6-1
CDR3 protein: CASSPSRGSSYNEQFF

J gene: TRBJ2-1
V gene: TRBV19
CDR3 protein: CASSIRFAGAVPNEQFF

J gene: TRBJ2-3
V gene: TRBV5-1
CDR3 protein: CASSPGGGRADTQYF

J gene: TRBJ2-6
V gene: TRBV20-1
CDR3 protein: CSARSTSGANVLTF

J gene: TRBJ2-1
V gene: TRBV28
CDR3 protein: CASKSGATGTGRVYNEQFF

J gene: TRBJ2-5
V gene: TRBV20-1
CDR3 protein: CSLGTGSETQYF

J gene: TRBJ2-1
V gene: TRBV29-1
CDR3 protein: CSVAKTSGTSDEQFF

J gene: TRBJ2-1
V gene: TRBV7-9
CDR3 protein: CASSLWVVRAKSAGYNEQFF

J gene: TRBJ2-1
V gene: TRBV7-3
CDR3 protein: CASSLNGWGSGRPYEQFF

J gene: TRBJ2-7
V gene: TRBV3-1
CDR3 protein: CASSQRTSVSYEQYF

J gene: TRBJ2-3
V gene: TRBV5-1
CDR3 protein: CASSPGQGRDTQYF

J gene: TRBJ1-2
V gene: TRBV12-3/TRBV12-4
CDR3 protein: CASSLKMRTGGVGYTF

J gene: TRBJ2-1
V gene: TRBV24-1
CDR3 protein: CATSDNDRGMINEQFF

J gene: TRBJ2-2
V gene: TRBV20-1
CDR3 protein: CSATEQATNTGELFF

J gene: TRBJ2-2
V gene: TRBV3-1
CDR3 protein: CASIRAGTGELFF

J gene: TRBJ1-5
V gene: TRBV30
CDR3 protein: CAWSAGGGSQPQHF

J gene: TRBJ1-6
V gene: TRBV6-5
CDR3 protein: CASSYVGQGGSPLHF

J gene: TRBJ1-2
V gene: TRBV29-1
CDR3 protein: CSVTMAANYGYTF

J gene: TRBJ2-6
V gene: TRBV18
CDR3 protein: CASSVSGGSGANVLTF

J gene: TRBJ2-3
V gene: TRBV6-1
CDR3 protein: CASSPVTSGSRRTQYF

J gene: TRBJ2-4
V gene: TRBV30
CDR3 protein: CAWSVPTIKAKNIQYF

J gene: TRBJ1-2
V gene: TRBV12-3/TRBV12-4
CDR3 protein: CASSGGGAGYGYTF

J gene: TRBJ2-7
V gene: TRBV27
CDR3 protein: CASKGVAEPYEQYF

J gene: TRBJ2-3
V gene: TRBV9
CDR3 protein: CASSYPSKAPSTDTQYF

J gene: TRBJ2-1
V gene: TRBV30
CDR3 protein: CAWSPGGAEQFF

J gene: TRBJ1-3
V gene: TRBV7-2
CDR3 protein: CASKLGEAGNTIYF

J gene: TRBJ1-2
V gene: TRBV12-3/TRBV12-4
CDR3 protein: CASSFGGSSYGYTF

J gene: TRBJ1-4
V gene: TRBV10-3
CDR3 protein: CATNRDGVNEKLFF

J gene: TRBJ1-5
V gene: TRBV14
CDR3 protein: CASSQGQGANQPQHF

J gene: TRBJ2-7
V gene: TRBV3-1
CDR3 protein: CASSQGQGLYEQYF

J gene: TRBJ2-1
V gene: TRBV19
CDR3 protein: CASSLGTSGRGREQFF